Presented here are 2 T cell receptor beta chains from one specimen sequenced in a study of T-cell memory formation after mild COVID-19. MiXCR, run by TCRdb on the 5' RACE reads, gives a single entry per CDR3 protein. The sample has approximately 210,000 distinct CDR3 sequences; 15% to 20% are singletons. Specimen: PBMCs or a T cell subset sorted from them (not recorded which). The source of these receptors is an adult woman who had mild COVID-19 (a few samples of this study predate the infection). Cell type and time point are not known.

This chain joins TRBV3-1 and TRBJ2-7; 8 bases map to TRBD1. CDR3 length: 14 residues. Looked up from germline, CDR1 is LGHDT and CDR2 is YNNKEL (reference sequence). Trimming at V came to 0 bases and at J to 9 bases, leaving 7 bases not matched to a gene. The CDR3 loop reads CASSQDPDRAGQYF. In DNA form, the CDR3 reads TGTGCCAGCAGCCAAGATCCGGACAGGGCAGGGCAGTACTTC.

This chain uses TRBV7-6 with TRBJ2-5; 9 positions agree with TRBD1. The CDR3 runs to 19 residues. Germline CDR1 is SGHVS and CDR2 is FNYEAQ. After removal of 6 bases from V and 0 bases from J, the junction contained 17 bases not matched to a gene. In DNA, the CDR3 is TGTGCCAGCAGATTGAGACCGGGACAGGGAGGGGAGTACCAAGAGACCCAGTACTTC. It is translated as CASRLRPGQGGEYQETQYF.